Given below is one T cell receptor beta chain in context. Its antigen is currently unknown. This table comes from immunoSEQ multiplex PCR, and its TCRdb copy is limited to in-frame clones, with some not included. The table records about 690,000 clones, less than 95% of them present only once. Germline V gene data show CDR1 as SGHTA and CDR2 as FQGNSA. This CDR3 spans 14 amino acids. V was cut by 2 bases and J by 5 bases, with 12 bases left in between. The sample originates from a study of shared clonotypes between healthy human individuals. Study observations and caveats: Between a handful of donors, naive CD4 clonotypes were shared at a level of about 5%.

The source of this sequence is a man aged 18 to 29 in good health. Some clones in this sample may be carry-over from other donors' samples. This chain uses TRBV7-2 with TRBJ2-5; D gene ambiguous. Material: memory CD8+ T cells from PBMCs. The sample's subset: CD45RO+ cells pooled with CCR7-negative TemRA cells. In DNA form, the CDR3 reads TGTGCCAGCAGCTTATACGGAGATTGGGAGACCCAGTACTTC. Protein: CASSLYGDWETQYF.